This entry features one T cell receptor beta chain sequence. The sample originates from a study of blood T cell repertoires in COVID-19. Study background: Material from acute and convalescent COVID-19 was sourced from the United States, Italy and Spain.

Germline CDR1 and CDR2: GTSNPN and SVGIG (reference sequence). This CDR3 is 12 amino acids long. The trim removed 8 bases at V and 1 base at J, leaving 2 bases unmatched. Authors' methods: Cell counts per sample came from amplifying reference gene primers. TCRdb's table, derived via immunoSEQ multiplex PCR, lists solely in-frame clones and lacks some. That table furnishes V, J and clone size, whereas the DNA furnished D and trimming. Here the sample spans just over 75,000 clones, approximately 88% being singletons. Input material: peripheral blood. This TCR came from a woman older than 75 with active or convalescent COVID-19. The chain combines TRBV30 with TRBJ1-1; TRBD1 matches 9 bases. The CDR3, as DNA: TGTGCCGGGACAGGGCCGAACACTGAAGCTTTCTTT. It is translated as CAGTGPNTEAFF.